This T cell receptor beta chain was sequenced for a study of OX40 agonist ivuxolimab in advanced cancers. The study's findings and limits: Near-lowest levels of clonal expansion characterized partial responders at 0.1-3.0 mg/kg.

On this clone: What it binds is not known.

The germline gives CDR1 SGHTS, CDR2 YDEGEE. The CDR3 has 15 amino acids. The germline V and J ends were trimmed by 4 bases and 7 bases, with 21 bases remaining between them. The protocol was immunoSEQ multiplex PCR, while the TCRdb copy is restricted to in-frame clones and leaves out a portion. The sample yields some 80,000 clones, approximately 95% seen once. This TCR was sampled from an adult with an advanced solid tumor such as melanoma, head and neck, liver or kidney cancer. This specimen was CD4+ or CD8+ T cells sorted from blood, taken in a trial of the OX40 agonist ivuxolimab. The chain recombines TRBV5-8 with TRBJ2-7; D may be TRBD1 or TRBD2 (6 bases each). CDR3 coding DNA: TGTGCCAGCAGCCCGCGGGACATAGGGCTTGTTGAGCAGTACTTC. Its protein is CASSPRDIGLVEQYF.